The source of this T cell receptor beta chain is a study of T cell responses to AZD1222 COVID-19 vaccine. General observations from the study: There were mostly white British donors and more females than males, and clonal diversity was possibly underestimated. The number of AZD1222 recipients seropositive at baseline was only 6 or 7.

The assay was immunoSEQ multiplex PCR, and TCRdb's table has in-frame clones only and misses some. The repertoire consists of 96,000 or so clones, with 80% to 90% occurring once and the leading ten covering 1.6%. Trimming took off 4 bases at V and 3 bases at J, with 10 bases between the two ends. This CDR3 is built from 15 residues. Germline CDR1 and CDR2: SNHLY and FYNNEI. Points on this clone: Its specificity is unknown.

This sequence joins TRBV2 and TRBJ1-6, with D perhaps TRBD1 (6 bases). The starting material was peripheral blood, obtained on day 0 of AZD1222 vaccination. The source is an adult in good health. The CDR3 nucleotides are TGTGCCAGCAGTGGTGTAGGGGGCTATAATTCACCCCTCCACTTT. It codes for CASSGVGGYNSPLHF.